The sequence of this TCR beta chain was determined in a study of shared clonotypes between healthy human individuals. The germline V gene has CDR1 SGDLS and CDR2 YYNGEE. The CDR3 extends over 15 amino acids. With 4 bases removed from V and 5 bases from J, the gap between germline ends came to 18 bases. The assay ran at deep level. Roughly 200 ng DNA, 30,000 or so T cell genomes, went into each sorted-subset replicate PCR. Produced via immunoSEQ multiplex PCR; TCRdb's table is partial and in-frame only. The sample includes approximately 1.9 million clones, around 93% seen only once; the top ten take around 1.8%. Naive CD8 cells were CD45RO-negative, positively selected for CCR7, excluding terminally differentiated effector memory CD45RA+ cells.

Sample: naive CD8+ T cells from PBMCs. This receptor was obtained from a man aged 18 to 35 in good health. Some clones in this sample may be carry-over from other donors' samples. The gene calls are TRBV9 and TRBJ1-1, with a possible D match to TRBD1 (5 bases). Written as DNA, the CDR3 is TGTGCCAGCAGCCCCGCTCCGGGCCGGGGGACTGAAGCTTTCTTT. The encoded protein is CASSPAPGRGTEAFF.